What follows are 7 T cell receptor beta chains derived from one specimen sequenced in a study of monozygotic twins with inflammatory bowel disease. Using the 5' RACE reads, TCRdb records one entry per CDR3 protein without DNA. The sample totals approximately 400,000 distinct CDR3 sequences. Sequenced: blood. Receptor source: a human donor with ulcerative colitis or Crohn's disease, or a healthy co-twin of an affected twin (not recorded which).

This chain's CDR3 is CAISERLAGGPDTQYF. This chain connects TRBV10-3 to TRBJ2-3; the D gene TCRdb calls, TRBD2, cannot be checked with no DNA. Germline V gene data show CDR1 as ENHRY and CDR2 as SYGVKD. The CDR3 is 16 amino acids.

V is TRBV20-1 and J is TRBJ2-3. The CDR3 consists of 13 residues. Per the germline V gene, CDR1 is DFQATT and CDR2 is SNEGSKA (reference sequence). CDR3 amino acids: CSASSLSTDTQYF.

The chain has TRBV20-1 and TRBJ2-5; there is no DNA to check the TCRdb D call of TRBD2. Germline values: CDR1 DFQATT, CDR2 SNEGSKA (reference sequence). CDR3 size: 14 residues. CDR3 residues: CSSVVAGAGETQYF.

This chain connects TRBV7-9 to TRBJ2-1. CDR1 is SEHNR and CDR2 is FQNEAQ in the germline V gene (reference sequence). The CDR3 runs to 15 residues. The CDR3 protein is CASSPATGTYNEQFF.

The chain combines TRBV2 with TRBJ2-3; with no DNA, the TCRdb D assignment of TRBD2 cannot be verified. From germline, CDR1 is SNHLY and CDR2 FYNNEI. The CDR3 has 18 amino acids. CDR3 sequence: CASSERWRRASGTDTQYF.

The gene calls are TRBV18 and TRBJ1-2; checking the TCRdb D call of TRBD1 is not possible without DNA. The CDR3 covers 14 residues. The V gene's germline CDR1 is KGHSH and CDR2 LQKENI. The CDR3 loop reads CASSPLQGANGYTF.

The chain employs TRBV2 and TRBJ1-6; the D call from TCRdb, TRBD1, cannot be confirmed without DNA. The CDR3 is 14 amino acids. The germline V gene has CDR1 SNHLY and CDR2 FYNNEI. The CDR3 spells CASSSDRGNSPLHF. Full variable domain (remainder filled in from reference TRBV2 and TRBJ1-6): EPEVTQTPSHQVTQMGQEVILRCVPISNHLYFYWYRQILGQKVEFLVSFYNNEISEKSEIFDDQFSVERPDGSNFTLKIRSTKLEDSAMYFCASSSDRGNSPLHFGNGTRLTVT.